These T cell receptor beta chains were read from a single sample in a study of OX40 agonist ivuxolimab in advanced cancers. Measured with immunoSEQ multiplex PCR; TCRdb has only the in-frame clones, and not every one. Here the sample spans 34,000 or so clones, about 86% being singletons. The input for sequencing was CD4+ or CD8+ T cells sorted from blood, taken in a trial of the OX40 agonist ivuxolimab. Source of these receptors: an adult with an advanced solid tumor such as melanoma, head and neck, liver or kidney cancer. Both conserved end residues are part of each CDR3. D genes are given only for firm matches. Clone size is not always given. Where it is, it says once, few, many or a class for expanded clones.

CDR3aa,CDR3nt,j_gene,abundance,d_gene,v_gene
CASSYVSGTHNEQFF,TGTGCCAGCAGCTATGTATCGGGAACCCACAATGAGCAGTTCTTC,TRBJ2-1,.,.,TRBV7-9
CASSSGTSGRAGTGELFF,TGTGCCAGCAGCTCCGGGACTAGCGGGAGGGCCGGAACCGGGGAGCTGTTTTTT,TRBJ2-2,.,TRBD2,TRBV11-3
CASGVYPNQPQHF,TGTGCCAGCGGTGTTTATCCCAATCAGCCCCAGCATTTT,TRBJ1-5,once,.,TRBV2
CAYLGDLTEAFF,TGTGCCTACCTTGGGGACCTCACTGAAGCTTTCTTT,TRBJ1-1,.,.,TRBV30
CASSYSGQDSYNEQFF,TGTGCCAGCAGTTACTCAGGTCAGGACTCCTACAATGAGCAGTTCTTC,TRBJ2-1,.,.,TRBV6-5
CASSQGSGYGYTF,TGTGCCAGCAGCCAAGGCTCGGGATATGGCTACACCTTC,TRBJ1-2,.,.,TRBV14
CASRSGTEANYGYTF,TGTGCCAGCAGAAGTGGGACGGAAGCTAACTATGGCTACACCTTC,TRBJ1-2,.,.,TRBV6-5
CASSEQGSADTEAFF,TGTGCCAGCAGTGAGCAGGGTTCAGCTGACACTGAAGCTTTCTTT,TRBJ1-1,.,.,TRBV2
CASSLGLAGGETQYF,TGCGCCAGCAGCTTGGGGCTAGCGGGAGGGGAGACCCAGTACTTC,TRBJ2-5,.,TRBD2,TRBV5-1
CASSPLAGGDGEQFF,TGTGCCAGCAGCCCACTAGCGGGGGGCGACGGTGAGCAGTTCTTC,TRBJ2-1,.,TRBD2,TRBV6-5
CASSFKLGGVDEQFF,TGTGCCAGCAGCTTTAAACTAGGAGGGGTAGATGAGCAGTTCTTC,TRBJ2-1,.,.,TRBV5-4
CASSPTSFSTDTQYF,TGTGCCAGCTCACCTACCTCCTTCTCCACAGATACGCAGTATTTT,TRBJ2-3,.,.,TRBV18
CATKEGRSGNTIYF,TGTGCCACCAAAGAGGGGAGGTCTGGAAACACCATATATTTT,TRBJ1-3,.,.,TRBV19
CASSSQGATNEKLFF,TGTGCCAGCAGCTCCCAGGGCGCAACTAATGAAAAACTGTTTTTT,TRBJ1-4,once,.,TRBV27
CASSLGLGNEQFF,TGCGCCAGCAGCCTCGGACTAGGGAATGAGCAGTTCTTC,TRBJ2-1,.,TRBD2,TRBV5-1
CATSRDGQQETQYF,TGTGCCACCAGCAGAGATGGCCAGCAAGAGACCCAGTACTTC,TRBJ2-5,once,.,TRBV15
CASSLDGAGGPREQFF,TGTGCCAGCAGCTTGGACGGAGCGGGAGGGCCCCGTGAGCAGTTCTTC,TRBJ2-1,.,TRBD2,TRBV5-4
CASSLGGNSYGYTF,TGCGCCAGCAGCTTGGGGGGTAATAGCTATGGCTACACCTTC,TRBJ1-2,once,.,TRBV5-1
CASSLARGLETQYF,TGCGCCAGCAGCTTGGCCAGGGGTTTGGAGACCCAGTACTTC,TRBJ2-5,.,.,TRBV5-1
CASSQDPPAGDSSYEQYF,TGCGCCAGCAGCCAAGATCCCCCAGCGGGGGACTCATCCTACGAGCAGTACTTC,TRBJ2-7,.,TRBD2,TRBV4-3
CAWSQRGAIKETQYF,TGTGCCTGGAGCCAGCGGGGGGCAATCAAAGAGACCCAGTACTTC,TRBJ2-5,.,TRBD2,TRBV30
CATSRVDSNQPQHF,TGTGCCACCAGCAGAGTCGATAGCAATCAGCCCCAGCATTTT,TRBJ1-5,few,.,TRBV15
CASSQVGGKSYEQYF,TGCGCCAGCAGCCAAGTGGGGGGAAAATCCTACGAGCAGTACTTC,TRBJ2-7,.,.,TRBV4-3
CASHRDPGQPQHF,TGTGCCAGCCACAGGGACCCCGGTCAGCCCCAGCATTTT,TRBJ1-5,.,.,TRBV6-1
CASSEPRTSGSYEQYF,TGTGCCAGCAGTGAACCCCGGACTAGCGGCTCCTACGAGCAGTACTTC,TRBJ2-7,.,TRBD2,TRBV6-1
CASSYSAGGFTDTQYF,TGTGCCAGCAGTTACTCGGCAGGGGGGTTCACAGATACGCAGTATTTT,TRBJ2-3,.,.,TRBV6-5
CASSLWSGARLDGYTF,TGCGCCAGCAGCTTGTGGTCAGGGGCTCGGCTAGATGGCTACACCTTC,TRBJ1-2,.,.,TRBV5-1
CASSIRDRVMNTEAFF,TGTGCCAGTAGTATAAGGGACAGAGTAATGAACACTGAAGCTTTCTTT,TRBJ1-1,.,TRBD1,TRBV19
CASSPSPGGREQYF,TGTGCCAGCAGTCCTAGCCCGGGGGGGCGCGAGCAGTACTTC,TRBJ2-7,.,TRBD2,TRBV28
CASSQLRNTGELFF,TGTGCCAGCAGCCAGCTCAGAAACACCGGGGAGCTGTTTTTT,TRBJ2-2,.,.,TRBV4-2
CASSEARIFGSYTEAFF,TGTGCCAGCAGTGAAGCCCGTATTTTTGGGTCGTACACTGAAGCTTTCTTT,TRBJ1-1,.,.,TRBV6-1
CASSMGAGGGETQYF,TGCGCCAGCAGCATGGGGGCAGGGGGCGGAGAGACCCAGTACTTC,TRBJ2-5,once,TRBD1,TRBV5-1
CASSLLGGTGELFF,TGCGCCAGCAGCTTGTTAGGGGGCACCGGGGAGCTGTTTTTT,TRBJ2-2,.,.,TRBV5-1
CASSLGRSSYNSPLHF,TGTGCCAGCAGCTTAGGACGGAGCTCCTATAATTCACCCCTCCACTTT,TRBJ1-6,.,.,TRBV7-2
CASSPGTGGDYEQYF,TGCGCCAGCAGCCCCGGGACAGGGGGCGATTACGAGCAGTACTTC,TRBJ2-7,.,TRBD1,TRBV4-3
CASSPRIRHEQFF,TGTGCCAGCAGCCCCCGTATCAGACATGAGCAGTTCTTC,TRBJ2-1,.,.,TRBV11-2
CASSLEGRGYTF,TGTGCCAGCAGCTTAGAGGGTCGTGGCTACACCTTC,TRBJ1-2,.,.,TRBV13
CASSHNPTRAINTEAFF,TGCGCCAGCAGCCACAACCCGACACGGGCGATCAACACTGAAGCTTTCTTT,TRBJ1-1,.,.,TRBV5-1
CASSFGPGRLSGGYTF,TGTGCCAGCAGCTTTGGGCCGGGCCGCCTGTCTGGTGGCTACACCTTC,TRBJ1-2,once,.,TRBV5-6
CASSRRQQNTGELFF,TGTGCCAGTAGTAGGAGACAGCAGAACACCGGGGAGCTGTTTTTT,TRBJ2-2,.,.,TRBV19
CASSLATMNTEAFF,TGTGCCAGCAGCTTGGCCACCATGAACACTGAAGCTTTCTTT,TRBJ1-1,.,.,TRBV5-4
CASSTSGTSTDTQYF,TGTGCCAGCAGTACTAGCGGTACTAGCACAGATACGCAGTATTTT,TRBJ2-3,.,TRBD2,TRBV7-2
CSVGPGTDTQYF,TGCAGCGTTGGACCAGGGACAGATACGCAGTATTTT,TRBJ2-3,.,.,TRBV29-1
CASSYEEILSNQPQHF,TGTGCCAGCAGTTACGAGGAGATACTAAGCAATCAGCCCCAGCATTTT,TRBJ1-5,.,.,TRBV6-6
CASSLSDPDTGELFF,TGTGCCAGCAGCTTAAGCGATCCCGACACCGGGGAGCTGTTTTTT,TRBJ2-2,.,.,TRBV11-3
CASGQGPYTNTGELFF,TGTGCCAGTGGACAGGGGCCCTACACGAACACCGGGGAGCTGTTTTTT,TRBJ2-2,.,TRBD1,TRBV19
CAWSESSNYGYTF,TGTGCCTGGTCCGAGAGTTCTAACTATGGCTACACCTTC,TRBJ1-2,.,.,TRBV30
CASSYGDSPLHF,TGTGCCAGCAGTTACGGGGATTCACCCCTCCACTTT,TRBJ1-6,.,.,TRBV6-6
CASSIGSGTDEQYF,TGTGCCAGCAGCATCGGCTCCGGGACAGACGAGCAGTACTTC,TRBJ2-7,few,TRBD1,TRBV7-3
CASSETGEDQPQHF,TGTGCCAGCAGTGAAACCGGGGAGGATCAGCCCCAGCATTTT,TRBJ1-5,.,.,TRBV2
CASLRREQYF,TGTGCCAGCCTCAGGCGGGAGCAGTACTTC,TRBJ2-7,.,.,TRBV2
CASSSGGVYNEQFF,TGCGCCAGCAGCTCCGGGGGGGTCTACAATGAGCAGTTCTTC,TRBJ2-1,.,TRBD2,TRBV5-1
CASSRDGGWETQYF,TGCGCCAGCAGCCGGGACGGGGGCTGGGAGACCCAGTACTTC,TRBJ2-5,once,.,TRBV5-1
CATTTGGADTQYF,TGTGCAACCACCACGGGGGGGGCGGATACGCAGTATTTT,TRBJ2-3,.,TRBD2,TRBV6-5
CASSQSRTEAFF,TGTGCCAGCAGCCAGAGCAGGACTGAAGCTTTCTTT,TRBJ1-1,.,.,TRBV7-9
CASRPSAGGNYGYTF,TGTGCCAGCAGACCCAGCGCAGGGGGAAACTATGGCTACACCTTC,TRBJ1-2,.,TRBD1,TRBV6-6
CASSNARNEQYF,TGTGCCAGTAGCAACGCACGCAACGAGCAGTACTTC,TRBJ2-7,.,.,TRBV19